These 2 T cell receptor beta chains were all obtained from the same sample, sequenced in a study of cytomegalovirus exposure and HLA in healthy donors. This PCR relied on a set of 60 Vbeta primers and 13 Jbeta primers. Produced via immunoSEQ multiplex PCR; TCRdb's table is partial and in-frame only. Here the sample spans tens of thousands of clones, about 70% being singletons. The sequenced sample was PBMCs. These receptor sequences come from a woman aged 45-60 years in good health and CMV-seropositive.

V is TRBV7-2 and J is TRBJ2-7; 7 bases line up with TRBD1. After removal of 4 bases from V and 5 bases from J, the junction contained 5 bases not matched to a gene. The CDR3 runs 13 residues. Germline V gene data show CDR1 as SGHTA and CDR2 as FQGNSA. The CDR3 reads CASSYDRANEQYF. CDR3 nucleotides: TGTGCCAGCAGCTATGACAGGGCGAACGAGCAGTACTTC.

The chain recombines TRBV4-2 with TRBJ2-5, with TRBD2 matching 8 bases. The CDR3 totals 17 residues. The V gene end was trimmed by 1 base and the J gene end by 0 bases; junction bases not matched to a gene: 7. From germline, CDR1 is LGHNA and CDR2 YNFKEQ. The CDR3 sequence is CASSQGGGGQYQETQYF. Here the CDR3 DNA reads TGTGCCAGCAGCCAAGGCGGCGGGGGGCAATACCAAGAGACCCAGTACTTC.